Presented here are 26 T cell receptor beta chains from one specimen sequenced in a study of cytomegalovirus exposure and HLA in healthy donors. PCR was performed using 60 Vbeta and 13 Jbeta primers. Sequencing was performed with immunoSEQ multiplex PCR; in TCRdb, only in-frame clones are kept and a portion is missing. The table shows roughly 100,000 clones, with around 80% occurring only once. The sample consisted of PBMCs. The source is a female donor in good health and CMV-seropositive.

This clone was detected only once. This CDR3 is CASSALAGGQPGELFF. The DNA for the CDR3 is TGTGCCAGCAGTGCCTTAGCGGGAGGGCAGCCCGGGGAGCTGTTTTTT. The genes are TRBV6-1 and TRBJ2-2, with 11 bases identical to TRBD2. Trimming cost V 4 bases and J 6 bases; bases outside gene matches: 7. Germline V lookup: CDR1 MNHNS, CDR2 SASEGT. The CDR3 has 16 residues.

The CDR3 protein is CASGSAGTGVTDTQYF. The CDR3 coding sequence is TGTGCTAGTGGTTCAGCCGGGACAGGTGTCACAGATACGCAGTATTTT. V and J are TRBV12-5 and TRBJ2-3, with 8 positions matching TRBD1. The germline V gene encodes CDR1 LGHNT and CDR2 FRNRAP. CDR3 length: 16 residues. V dropped 4 bases and J dropped 2; count of bases not matched to a gene: 8.

The chain links TRBV9 to TRBJ2-7; 7 bases map to TRBD2. CDR1 and CDR2 from the germline V gene are SGDLS and YYNGEE. The V gene end was trimmed by 2 bases and the J gene end by 3 bases; junction bases not matched to a gene: 5. There are 14 residues in the CDR3. The CDR3 protein is CASSVGSGVYEQYF. DNA for the CDR3: TGTGCCAGCAGCGTCGGGAGCGGGGTCTACGAGCAGTACTTC.

The gene calls are TRBV19 and TRBJ1-1; TRBD1 agrees at 12 bases. Trimming removed 3 bases from V and 7 bases from J; junction bases left unmatched: 6. Germline V lookup: CDR1 LNHDA, CDR2 SQIVND (reference sequence). The CDR3 runs to 15 residues. For the CDR3, the DNA is TGTGCCAGTAGTATTCCCGGGACAGGGGGCGGTGAAGCTTTCTTT. Translating gives CASSIPGTGGGEAFF.

This sequence joins TRBV11-3 and TRBJ2-7, with 9 bases that match TRBD2. Germline CDR1 SGHNT, CDR2 YENEEA. V shed 5 bases, J shed 5 bases, and the junction held 10 bases outside the gene matches. The CDR3 length is 15 residues. The CDR3 nucleotides are TGTGCCAGCAGCGATAGCGGGAGAGCGTGGAACGAGCAGTACTTC. Translating gives CASSDSGRAWNEQYF.

The chain links TRBV10-1 to TRBJ1-1, with D perhaps matching TRBD1 (6 bases). CDR1 is WNHNN, CDR2 SYGVQD, per germline (reference sequence). V lost 3 bases to trimming and J lost 1 base, with 12 bases between them. The CDR3 consists of 15 residues. This chain's CDR3 is CASSEAQGWNTEAFF. DNA of the CDR3: TGCGCCAGCAGTGAAGCCCAGGGGTGGAACACTGAAGCTTTCTTT.

The chain has TRBV19 and TRBJ1-5; a possible D gene is TRBD1 (5 bases). Germline CDR1 reads LNHDA; CDR2 reads SQIVND (reference sequence). CDR3 length: 16 amino acids. The germline V and J ends were trimmed by 2 bases and 0 bases, with 11 bases remaining between them. Written as DNA, the CDR3 is TGTGCCAGTAGTATAATAAAGGGGTTTAGCAATCAGCCCCAGCATTTT. Translating it yields CASSIIKGFSNQPQHF.

CDR3 in amino acids: CASSTGQIRNQPQHF. CDR3 DNA sequence: TGTGCCAGTAGTACGGGACAGATCCGCAATCAGCCCCAGCATTTT. The chain links TRBV19 to TRBJ1-5, with 7 bases identical to TRBD1. V lost 4 bases, J lost 2 bases, and 5 bases stayed unmatched. The CDR3 is made up of 15 amino acids. Per germline, CDR1 LNHDA and CDR2 SQIVND (reference sequence).

The chain employs TRBV2 and TRBJ2-2, with a weak D call TRBD1 (6 bases). V dropped 3 bases and J dropped 2 bases, with 10 bases sitting between them. The germline CDR1 and CDR2 sequences are SNHLY and FYNNEI. There are 15 residues in the CDR3. CDR3 residues: CASSDAGGNTGELFF. The CDR3 DNA reads as TGTGCCAGCAGTGACGCTGGGGGCAACACCGGGGAGCTGTTTTTT.

V gene TRBV2 combines with J gene TRBJ2-5; weak D call: TRBD1 (6 bases). The CDR3 totals 13 residues. Germline CDR1 SNHLY, CDR2 FYNNEI. The V end was cut by 6 bases, the J end by 2 bases, with 10 bases between. CDR3 sequence (DNA): TGTGCCAGCAGGGGGACAACACAAGAGACCCAGTACTTC. Its protein product is CASRGTTQETQYF.

CDR3 in amino acids: CATSDRSNTGELFF. The CDR3 nucleotides read TGTGCCACCTCTGACAGATCGAACACCGGGGAGCTGTTTTTT. This chain uses TRBV15 with TRBJ2-2; possibly TRBD1 for D (5 bases). CDR1 and CDR2 (germline): LNHNV, YYDKDF (reference sequence). Trimming stripped 8 bases from V and 0 bases from J, with 10 bases between. This CDR3 comprises 14 residues.

The chain links TRBV5-4 to TRBJ2-3; 11 bases are shared with TRBD2. Germline-derived CDR1 and CDR2 are SGHNT and YYREEE (reference sequence). The CDR3 is 16 residues long. V lost 5 bases to trimming and J lost 9 bases; unmatched junction nucleotides: 14. CDR3 nucleotide sequence: TGTGCCAGCAGGGATTCCGGAGTAGCGGGGGGGCGGACGCAGTATTTT. Protein: CASRDSGVAGGRTQYF.

The V call is TRBV6-1, the J call TRBJ2-7; the match to TRBD1 covers 7 bases. Trimming cost V 3 bases and J 3 bases; bases outside gene matches: 11. The length of the CDR3 is 16 residues. Per the germline V gene, CDR1 is MNHNS and CDR2 is SASEGT. CDR3 loop: CASSEGGDRLLYEQYF. In DNA form, the CDR3 reads TGTGCCAGCAGTGAGGGTGGGGACAGACTACTCTACGAGCAGTACTTC.

This clone was counted a few times. The chain joins TRBV2 to TRBJ2-7, with TRBD2 as a possible D gene (5 bases). The CDR3 is 14 amino acids. Germline CDR1 SNHLY, CDR2 FYNNEI. V was shortened by 7 bases and J by 0 bases, with 13 bases between the two germline ends. The CDR3 region is CASNQRKSSYEQYF. The CDR3 DNA is TGTGCCAGCAATCAGCGGAAGAGCTCCTACGAGCAGTACTTC.

In DNA form, the CDR3 reads TGTGCTAGTGGTTTGGCCGAGACTAGCGGGAGGGACACCGGGGAGCTGTTTTTT. This encodes CASGLAETSGRDTGELFF. The chain combines TRBV12-5 with TRBJ2-2; 14 bases are a match to TRBD2. Germline V gene lookup returns CDR1 LGHNT and CDR2 FRNRAP. The trim removed 1 base at V and 3 bases at J, leaving 4 bases unmatched. This CDR3 comprises 18 residues.

The chain combines TRBV6-1 with TRBJ2-7; D gene uncertain. This CDR3 is built from 16 residues. Germline V CDR1 and CDR2: MNHNS, SASEGT. Trimming left V 1 base short and J 4 bases short, with 17 bases between. Written as DNA, the CDR3 is TGTGCCAGCAGTGAAGGACTTTCCCCAAACTTTTACGAGCAGTACTTC. It yields the protein CASSEGLSPNFYEQYF.

J is TRBJ1-4 and V is TRBV6-5; D unclear. The CDR3 has 14 amino acids. The V end lost 2 bases, the J end lost 5 bases, and 9 bases lay between the germline ends. Germline-derived CDR1 and CDR2 are MNHEY and SVGAGI. The DNA of the CDR3 is TGTGCCAGCAGTTACCGCAGGAAGAATGAAAAACTGTTTTTT. It yields the protein CASSYRRKNEKLFF.

The V call is TRBV7-9, the J call TRBJ1-5; possibly TRBD1 for D (6 bases). The ends were cut back, 5 bases at V and 8 bases at J, with 16 bases in the middle. The CDR3 totals 14 residues. Germline assignment: CDR1 SEHNR and CDR2 FQNEAQ (reference sequence). CDR3 sequence (DNA): TGTGCCAGCAGCGTAGGCCACAGGGAGAAGCCCCAGCATTTT. Protein product: CASSVGHREKPQHF.

The rearrangement uses TRBV1 and TRBJ2-7; TRBD2, as called in the table, went unchecked against the DNA. TRBV1 constitutes a pseudogene. This CDR3 is 15 amino acids long. The CDR3 region has the DNA TGCACCAGCAGCCAAGATTTGGCTAGCCTGACGGAGCAGTACTTC. As protein: CTSSQDLASLTEQYF.

The CDR3, as DNA: TGTGCCAGCAGCCAAGGCGTGTTGCGAAGGGGCGAGCAGTACTTC. Amino acids: CASSQGVLRRGEQYF. The V and J genes are TRBV14 and TRBJ2-7; possibly TRBD1 for D (5 bases). V was clipped by 1 base and J by 6 bases, with 16 bases between them. Germline V CDR1 and CDR2: SGHDN, FVKESK. The CDR3 contains 15 residues.

The V gene is TRBV15, the J gene TRBJ1-2, with D perhaps TRBD1 (6 bases). The V and J ends lost 3 bases and 8 bases respectively, with 13 bases between them. This CDR3 has 13 residues. From germline, CDR1 is LNHNV and CDR2 YYDKDF (reference sequence). The CDR3 protein is CATSSKQGRGYTF. Here the CDR3 DNA reads TGTGCCACCAGCAGTAAACAGGGAAGAGGCTACACCTTC.

The rearrangement joins TRBV5-4 to TRBJ1-2, with D unresolved. Deletions cut 1 base from V and 2 bases from J, with 9 bases between. Germline V lookup: CDR1 SGHNT, CDR2 YYREEE (reference sequence). This CDR3 is 14 amino acids long. CDR3 in amino acids: CASSLSQVNYGYTF. The CDR3 DNA reads as TGTGCCAGCAGCTTGTCGCAGGTGAACTATGGCTACACCTTC.

The chain joins TRBV19 to TRBJ1-4, with a tentative D call TRBD1 (5 bases). Germline assignment: CDR1 LNHDA and CDR2 SQIVND (reference sequence). The V end was cut by 3 bases, the J end by 8 bases, with 16 bases between. CDR3 length: 15 amino acids. As DNA, the CDR3 is TGTGCCAGTAGTATGTGGAACGAAGGGGTCGAAAAACTGTTTTTT. It codes for CASSMWNEGVEKLFF.

The chain links TRBV28 to TRBJ1-4; no reliable D call. Trimming cost V 10 bases and J 5 bases, with 20 bases left between them. The CDR3 runs to 15 residues. Germline-derived CDR1 and CDR2 are MDHEN and SYDVKM. CDR3: CATQSGGGENEKLFF. In nucleotides, the CDR3 is TGTGCCACCCAATCGGGAGGTGGGGAGAATGAAAAACTGTTTTTT.

The chain joins TRBV4-1 to TRBJ1-2, with D maybe TRBD1 (6 bases). V gave up 2 bases and J gave up 6 bases, with 16 bases separating them. Germline V gene sequence: CDR1 MGHRA, CDR2 YSYEKL. This CDR3 has 15 residues. This CDR3 is CASSQTGYKMDGYTF. The CDR3 DNA reads TGCGCCAGCAGCCAAACAGGGTATAAGATGGATGGCTACACCTTC.

The V call is TRBV27, the J call TRBJ2-2, with 9 bases that match TRBD1. The CDR3 consists of 15 residues. Germline-derived CDR1 and CDR2 are MNHEY and SMNVEV (reference sequence). V lost 6 bases and J lost 6; bases outside the gene matches: 8. CDR3 sequence reads: CASSPGTGRSGELFF. The CDR3 region has the DNA TGTGCCAGCAGCCCCGGGACAGGGCGCTCCGGGGAGCTGTTTTTT.